This TCR beta chain was found in a study of radiation and T cells in renal cell carcinoma. Germline assignment: CDR1 WSHSY and CDR2 SAAADI. This CDR3 comprises 14 residues. The V end was cut by 6 bases, the J end by 3 bases, with 11 bases between. Specified time point: blood 4 weeks post-SBRT, at nephrectomy. Indicated treatment: 15 Gy SBRT to primary tumor, nephrectomy 4 weeks later. Nephrectomy followed 15 Gy stereotactic body radiation by 4 weeks. This clone appeared a single time. Sequencing was performed with immunoSEQ multiplex PCR; in TCRdb, only in-frame clones are kept and a portion is missing. The table lists about 150,000 clones, approximately 86% of them singletons, with around 17% in the top ten.

The material sequenced was blood, taken from a patient whose treatment included radiotherapy and nephrectomy. The sequence was collected from a woman between 50 and 59 years old with renal cell carcinoma. V gene TRBV10-2 combines with J gene TRBJ1-4, with D tentatively TRBD1 (5 bases). The CDR3, as DNA: TGCGCCAGCAGGCAGGGTTTGGCTAATGAAAAACTGTTTTTT. This sequence encodes CASRQGLANEKLFF.